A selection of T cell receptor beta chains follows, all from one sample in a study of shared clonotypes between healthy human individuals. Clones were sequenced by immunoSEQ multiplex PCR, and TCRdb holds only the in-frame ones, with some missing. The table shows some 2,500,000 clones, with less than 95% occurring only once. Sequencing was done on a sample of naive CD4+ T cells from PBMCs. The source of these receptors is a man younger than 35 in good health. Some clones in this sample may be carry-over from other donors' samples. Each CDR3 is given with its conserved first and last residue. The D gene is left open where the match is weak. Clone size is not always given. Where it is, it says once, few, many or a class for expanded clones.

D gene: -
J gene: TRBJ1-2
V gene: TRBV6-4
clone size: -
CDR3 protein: CASSDQGFGGYTF
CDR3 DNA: TGTGCCAGCAGTGACCAGGGGTTTGGTGGCTACACCTTC

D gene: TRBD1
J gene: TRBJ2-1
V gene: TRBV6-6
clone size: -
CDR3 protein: CASTRQGNEQFF
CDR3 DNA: TGTGCCAGCACCCGACAGGGTAATGAGCAGTTCTTC

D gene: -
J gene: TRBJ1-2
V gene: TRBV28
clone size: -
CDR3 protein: CASSITTDSNYGYTF
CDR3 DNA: TGTGCCAGCAGTATCACGACTGACTCTAACTATGGCTACACCTTC

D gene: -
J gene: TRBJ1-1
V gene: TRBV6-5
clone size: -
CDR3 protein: CASSYSRGQAFF
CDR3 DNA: TGTGCCAGCAGTTACTCTCGGGGCCAAGCTTTCTTT

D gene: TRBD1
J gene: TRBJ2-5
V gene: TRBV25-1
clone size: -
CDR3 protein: CANPLQGYGETQYF
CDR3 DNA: TGTGCCAATCCTCTACAGGGGTATGGAGAGACCCAGTACTTC

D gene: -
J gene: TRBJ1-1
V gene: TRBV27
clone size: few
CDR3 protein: CASSQNLNTEAFF
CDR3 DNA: TGTGCCAGCAGTCAAAATCTGAACACTGAAGCTTTCTTT

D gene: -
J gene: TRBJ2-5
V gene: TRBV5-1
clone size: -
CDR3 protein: CASSVTGQQTQYF
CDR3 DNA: TGCGCCAGCAGCGTCACAGGGCAACAGACCCAGTACTTC

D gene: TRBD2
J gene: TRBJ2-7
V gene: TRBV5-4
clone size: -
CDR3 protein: CASSTGLAAYEQYF
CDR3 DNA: TGTGCCAGCAGCACCGGACTAGCGGCGTACGAGCAGTACTTC

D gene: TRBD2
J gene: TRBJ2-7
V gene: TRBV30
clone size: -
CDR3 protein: CAWTRTSGPYEQYF
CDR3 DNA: TGTGCCTGGACTAGGACTAGCGGACCTTACGAGCAGTACTTC

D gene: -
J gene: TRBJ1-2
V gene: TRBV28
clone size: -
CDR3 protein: CASSLEELFYGYTF
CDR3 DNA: TGTGCCAGCAGTTTAGAAGAGTTATTCTATGGCTACACCTTC

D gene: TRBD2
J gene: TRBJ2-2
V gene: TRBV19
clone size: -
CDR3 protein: CASSMGTSGKGELFF
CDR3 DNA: TGTGCCAGTAGTATGGGGACTAGCGGGAAGGGGGAGCTGTTTTTT

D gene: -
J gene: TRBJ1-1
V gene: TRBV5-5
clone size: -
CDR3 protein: CASSLVAWTEAFF
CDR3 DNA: TGTGCCAGCAGCTTGGTGGCGTGGACTGAAGCTTTCTTT

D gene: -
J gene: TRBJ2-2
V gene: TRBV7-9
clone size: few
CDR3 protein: CASSTNTGELFF
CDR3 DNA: TGTGCCAGCAGTACGAACACCGGGGAGCTGTTTTTT

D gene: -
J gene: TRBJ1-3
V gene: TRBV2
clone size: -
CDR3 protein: CASSEQGSSGNTIYF
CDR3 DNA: TGTGCCAGCAGTGAACAGGGGTCCTCTGGAAACACCATATATTTT

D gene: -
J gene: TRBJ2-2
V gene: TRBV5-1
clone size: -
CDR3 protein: CASSLEPGQPGDTGELFF
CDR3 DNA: TGCGCCAGCAGCTTGGAACCGGGACAGCCGGGGGACACCGGGGAGCTGTTTTTT

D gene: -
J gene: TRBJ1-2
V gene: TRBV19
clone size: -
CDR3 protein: CASTSSLFWDGYTF
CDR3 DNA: TGTGCCAGTACCTCCAGCCTGTTTTGGGATGGCTACACCTTC

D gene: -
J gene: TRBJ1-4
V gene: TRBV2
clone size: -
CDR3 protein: CASNRRASNEKLFF
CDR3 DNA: TGTGCCAGCAACCGGAGGGCGAGTAATGAAAAACTGTTTTTT

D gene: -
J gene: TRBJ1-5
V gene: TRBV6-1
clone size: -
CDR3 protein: CASSAQTVQPQHF
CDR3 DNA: TGTGCCAGCAGTGCCCAGACAGTACAGCCCCAGCATTTT

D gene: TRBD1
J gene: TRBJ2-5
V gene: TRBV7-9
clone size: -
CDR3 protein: CASSLSTGVQETQYF
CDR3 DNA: TGTGCCAGCAGCTTATCGACAGGGGTTCAAGAGACCCAGTACTTC

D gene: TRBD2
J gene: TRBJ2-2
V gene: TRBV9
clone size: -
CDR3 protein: CASSVVAGGTGELFF
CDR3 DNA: TGTGCCAGCAGCGTAGTGGCGGGAGGAACCGGGGAGCTGTTTTTT

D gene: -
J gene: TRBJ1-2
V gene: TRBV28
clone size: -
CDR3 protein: CASSLTGNYGYTF
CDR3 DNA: TGTGCCAGCAGCCTCACAGGGAACTATGGCTACACCTTC

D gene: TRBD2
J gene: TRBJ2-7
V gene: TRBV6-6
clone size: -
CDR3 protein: CASSYGGTSSTYEQYF
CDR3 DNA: TGTGCCAGCAGTTATGGGGGGACTAGCAGCACCTACGAGCAGTACTTC

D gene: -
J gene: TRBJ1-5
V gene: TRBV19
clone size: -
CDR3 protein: CASSGAGQSNQPQHF
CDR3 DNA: TGTGCCAGTAGTGGGGCGGGGCAGAGCAATCAGCCCCAGCATTTT

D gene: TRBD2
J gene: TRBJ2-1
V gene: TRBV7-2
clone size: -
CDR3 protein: CASSYRNRLAGNEQFF
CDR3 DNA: TGTGCCAGCAGCTACCGAAACCGACTAGCGGGCAATGAGCAGTTCTTC

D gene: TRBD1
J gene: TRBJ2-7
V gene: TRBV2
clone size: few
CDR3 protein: CASSRQGSLYEQYF
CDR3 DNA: TGTGCCAGCAGTCGACAGGGATCTCTGTACGAGCAGTACTTC

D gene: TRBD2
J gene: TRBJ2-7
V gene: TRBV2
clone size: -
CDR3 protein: CASRAGASEQYF
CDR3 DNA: TGTGCCAGCAGAGCGGGAGCTTCCGAGCAGTACTTC

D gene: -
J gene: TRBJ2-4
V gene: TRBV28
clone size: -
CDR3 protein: CASSLLGTTLAKNIQYF
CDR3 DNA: TGTGCCAGCAGTTTATTGGGGACAACTCTAGCCAAAAACATTCAGTACTTC

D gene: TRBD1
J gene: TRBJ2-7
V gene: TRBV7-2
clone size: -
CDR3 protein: CASSLDRTTYEQYF
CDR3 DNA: TGTGCCAGCAGCTTGGACAGGACCACCTACGAGCAGTACTTC

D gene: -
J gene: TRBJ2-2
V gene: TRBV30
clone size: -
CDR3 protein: CAWNGVSKQGFDTGELFF
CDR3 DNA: TGTGCCTGGAATGGAGTATCAAAACAGGGTTTTGACACCGGGGAGCTGTTTTTT

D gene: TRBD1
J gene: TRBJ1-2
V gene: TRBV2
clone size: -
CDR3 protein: CASNLQGVINYGYTF
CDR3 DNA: TGTGCCAGCAACCTACAGGGGGTAATAAACTATGGCTACACCTTC

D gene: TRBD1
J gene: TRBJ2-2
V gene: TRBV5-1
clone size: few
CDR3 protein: CASSLQGAVTGELFF
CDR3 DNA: TGCGCCAGCAGCTTACAGGGGGCCGTCACCGGGGAGCTGTTTTTT

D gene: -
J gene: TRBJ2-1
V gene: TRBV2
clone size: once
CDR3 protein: CASSLARVRFNEQFF
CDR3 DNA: TGTGCCAGCAGTTTAGCTAGGGTACGGTTCAATGAGCAGTTCTTC

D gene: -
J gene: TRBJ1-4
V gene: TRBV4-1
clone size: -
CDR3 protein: CASSQDPPGGGEKLFF
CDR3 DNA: TGCGCCAGCAGCCAAGACCCTCCGGGGGGCGGTGAAAAACTGTTTTTT

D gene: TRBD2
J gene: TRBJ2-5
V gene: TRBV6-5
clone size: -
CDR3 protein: CASTAAGVETQYF
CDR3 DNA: TGTGCCAGCACCGCAGCGGGAGTGGAGACCCAGTACTTC

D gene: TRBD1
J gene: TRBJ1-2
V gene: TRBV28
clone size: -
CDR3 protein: CASRTQGVSGYTF
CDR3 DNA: TGTGCCAGCAGAACACAGGGGGTAAGTGGCTACACCTTC

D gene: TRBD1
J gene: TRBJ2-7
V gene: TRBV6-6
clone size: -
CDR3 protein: CASSLDRGRFGEQYF
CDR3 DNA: TGTGCCAGCAGCCTAGACAGGGGGCGCTTCGGCGAGCAGTACTTC

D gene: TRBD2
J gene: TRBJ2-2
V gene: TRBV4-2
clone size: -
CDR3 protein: CASRRARASGNTGELFF
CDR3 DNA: TGTGCCAGCAGACGAGCTAGGGCTAGCGGGAACACCGGGGAGCTGTTTTTT

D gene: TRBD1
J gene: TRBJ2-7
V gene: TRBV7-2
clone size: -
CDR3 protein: CASSRDRSYEQYF
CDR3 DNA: TGTGCCAGCAGCCGGGACAGGAGCTACGAGCAGTACTTC

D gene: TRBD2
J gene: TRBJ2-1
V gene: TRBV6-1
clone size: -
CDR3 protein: CASSYSGGAYNEQFF
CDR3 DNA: TGTGCCAGCAGCTATTCGGGAGGGGCCTACAATGAGCAGTTCTTC

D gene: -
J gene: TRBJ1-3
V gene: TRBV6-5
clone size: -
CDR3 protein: CASSYGTSGNTIYF
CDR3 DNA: TGTGCCAGCAGTTACGGGACATCTGGAAACACCATATATTTT

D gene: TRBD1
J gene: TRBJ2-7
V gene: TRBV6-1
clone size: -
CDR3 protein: CASAAGTERYEQYF
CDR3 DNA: TGTGCCAGCGCAGCCGGGACAGAGCGCTACGAGCAGTACTTC

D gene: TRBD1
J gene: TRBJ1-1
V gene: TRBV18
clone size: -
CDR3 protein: CASSPMTGVNTEAFF
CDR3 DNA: TGTGCCAGCTCACCGATGACAGGGGTGAACACTGAAGCTTTCTTT

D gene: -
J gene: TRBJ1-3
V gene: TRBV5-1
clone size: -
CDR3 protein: CASSSKGGENTIYF
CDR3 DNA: TGCGCCAGCAGCTCCAAGGGGGGGGAGAACACCATATATTTT

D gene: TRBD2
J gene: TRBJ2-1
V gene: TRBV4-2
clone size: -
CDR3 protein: CASSQERGLAGESNEQFF
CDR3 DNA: TGTGCCAGCAGCCAGGAACGGGGACTAGCGGGAGAATCCAATGAGCAGTTCTTC

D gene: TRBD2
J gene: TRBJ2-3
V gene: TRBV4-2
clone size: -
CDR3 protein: CASSQERRGALDTQYF
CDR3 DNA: TGTGCCAGCAGCCAAGAGAGGCGGGGGGCCCTAGATACGCAGTATTTT

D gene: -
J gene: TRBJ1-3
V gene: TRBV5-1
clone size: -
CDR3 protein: CASSLNGGSGNTIYF
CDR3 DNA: TGCGCCAGCAGCTTGAACGGTGGCTCTGGAAACACCATATATTTT

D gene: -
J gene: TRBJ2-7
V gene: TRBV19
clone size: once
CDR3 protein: CASSIKYEEYF
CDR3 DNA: TGTGCCAGTAGTATTAAATATGAGGAGTACTTC

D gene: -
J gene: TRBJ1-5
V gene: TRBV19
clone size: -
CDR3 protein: CASSPASGNQPQHF
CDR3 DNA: TGTGCCAGTAGCCCCGCCTCAGGGAATCAGCCCCAGCATTTT

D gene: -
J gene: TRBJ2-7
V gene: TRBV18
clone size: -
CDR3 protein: CASSLKGYEQYF
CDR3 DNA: TGTGCCAGCTCACTTAAGGGGTACGAGCAGTACTTC

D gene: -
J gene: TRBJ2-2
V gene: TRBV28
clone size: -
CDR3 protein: CASSSPGENTGELFF
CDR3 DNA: TGTGCCAGCAGTTCCCCGGGAGAGAACACCGGGGAGCTGTTTTTT